This TCR beta chain was identified during a study of CD8 T cells in Susac syndrome. General observations from the study: The study's TCR sequencing and HLA analysis drew on a certain number of individuals. That number was acknowledged as relatively small.

About this clonotype itself: Antigen: not known.

Random hexamers were used to reverse transcribe about 0.45 to 1 ug of RNA. Coverage of TCR beta CDR3 amplification by immunoSEQ multiplex PCR extended to 54 Vbeta and 13 Jbeta. MiXCR, applied by TCRdb to the immunoSEQ multiplex PCR reads, yields one record per CDR3 protein. The sample lists approximately 300,000 distinct CDR3 sequences; around 89% were seen once. Losses at the gene ends were 4 bases for V and 5 bases for J; bases not matched to a gene: 5. This CDR3 comprises 16 residues. CDR1 is SGHKS, CDR2 YYEKEE, per germline (reference sequence). Sequencing of TCR beta covered CD8+ and CD4+ T cells obtained from blood. Both CD4+ and CD8+ T cells were negatively isolated, and TEMRA cells underwent FACS enrichment.

The chain couples TRBV5-5 to TRBJ2-2; TRBD2 matches at 13 bases. This TCR derives from a human donor with multiple sclerosis. The sequencing input was CD8+ T cells from PBMCs. The CDR3: CASSPGTSGETGELFF. In nucleotides, the CDR3 is TGTGCCAGCAGCCCAGGGACTAGCGGGGAAACCGGGGAGCTGTTTTTT.